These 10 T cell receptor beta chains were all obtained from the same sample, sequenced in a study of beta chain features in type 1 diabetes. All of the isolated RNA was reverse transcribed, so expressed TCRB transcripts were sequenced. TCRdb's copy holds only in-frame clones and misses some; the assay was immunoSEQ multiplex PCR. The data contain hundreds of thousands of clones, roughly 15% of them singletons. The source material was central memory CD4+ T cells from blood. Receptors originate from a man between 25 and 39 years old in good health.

The chain's CDR3 is CASSLVQPQETQYF. The DNA of the CDR3 is TGCGCCAGCAGCTTGGTTCAGCCCCAAGAGACCCAGTACTTC. V and J are TRBV5-1 and TRBJ2-5; D ambiguous. The CDR3 loop spans 14 amino acids. Germline CDR1 SGHRS, CDR2 YFSETQ. V gave up 0 bases and J gave up 1 base, with 7 bases separating them.

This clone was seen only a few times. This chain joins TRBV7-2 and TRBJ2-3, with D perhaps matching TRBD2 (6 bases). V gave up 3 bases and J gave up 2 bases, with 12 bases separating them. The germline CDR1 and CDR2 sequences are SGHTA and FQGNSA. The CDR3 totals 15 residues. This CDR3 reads CASSLGTWYTDTQYF. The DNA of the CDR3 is TGTGCCAGCAGCTTGGGGACTTGGTACACAGATACGCAGTATTTT.

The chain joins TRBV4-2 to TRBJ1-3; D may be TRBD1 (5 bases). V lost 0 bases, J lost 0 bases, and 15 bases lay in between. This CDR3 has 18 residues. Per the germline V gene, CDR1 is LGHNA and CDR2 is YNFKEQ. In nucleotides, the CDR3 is TGTGCCAGCAGCCAAGAACGGGCAGGGATGAGCTCTGGAAACACCATATATTTT. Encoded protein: CASSQERAGMSSGNTIYF.

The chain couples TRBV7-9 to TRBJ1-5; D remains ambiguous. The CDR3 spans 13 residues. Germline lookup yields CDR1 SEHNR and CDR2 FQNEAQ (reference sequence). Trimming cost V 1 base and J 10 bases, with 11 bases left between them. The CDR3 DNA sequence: TGTGCCAGCAGCTTAGATACGATCAGCCCCCAGCATTTT. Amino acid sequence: CASSLDTISPQHF.

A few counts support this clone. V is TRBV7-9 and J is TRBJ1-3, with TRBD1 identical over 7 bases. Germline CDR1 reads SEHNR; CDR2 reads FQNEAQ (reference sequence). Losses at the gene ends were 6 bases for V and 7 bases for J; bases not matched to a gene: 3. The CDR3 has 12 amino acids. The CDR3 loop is CASRRTGNTIYF. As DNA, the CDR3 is TGTGCCAGCAGAAGGACAGGCAACACCATATATTTT.

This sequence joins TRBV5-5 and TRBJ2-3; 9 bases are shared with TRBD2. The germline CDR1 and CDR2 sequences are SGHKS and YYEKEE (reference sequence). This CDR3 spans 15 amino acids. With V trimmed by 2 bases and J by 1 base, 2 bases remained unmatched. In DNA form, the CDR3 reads TGTGCCAGCAGCTTATTAGCGGGGGGCACAGATACGCAGTATTTT. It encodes CASSLLAGGTDTQYF.

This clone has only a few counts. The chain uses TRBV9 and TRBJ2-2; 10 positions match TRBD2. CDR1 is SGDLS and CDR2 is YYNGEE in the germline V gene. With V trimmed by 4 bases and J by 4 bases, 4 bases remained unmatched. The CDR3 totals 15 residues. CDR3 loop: CASSNGLAVTGELFF. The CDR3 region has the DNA TGTGCCAGCAGCAACGGACTAGCGGTCACCGGGGAGCTGTTTTTT.

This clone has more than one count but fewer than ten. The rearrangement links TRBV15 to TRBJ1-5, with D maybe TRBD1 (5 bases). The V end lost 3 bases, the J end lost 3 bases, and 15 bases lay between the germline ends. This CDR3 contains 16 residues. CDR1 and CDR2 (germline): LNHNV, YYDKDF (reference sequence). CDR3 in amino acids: CATSRGPLGYNQPQHF. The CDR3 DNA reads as TGTGCCACCAGCAGGGGACCCTTGGGCTACAATCAGCCCCAGCATTTT.

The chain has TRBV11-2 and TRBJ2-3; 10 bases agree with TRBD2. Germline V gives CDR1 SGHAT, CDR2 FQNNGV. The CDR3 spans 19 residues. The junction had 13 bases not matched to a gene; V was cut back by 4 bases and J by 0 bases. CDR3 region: CASSWAGASGGFSTDTQYF. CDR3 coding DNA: TGTGCCAGCAGCTGGGCGGGGGCTAGCGGGGGCTTTAGCACAGATACGCAGTATTTT.

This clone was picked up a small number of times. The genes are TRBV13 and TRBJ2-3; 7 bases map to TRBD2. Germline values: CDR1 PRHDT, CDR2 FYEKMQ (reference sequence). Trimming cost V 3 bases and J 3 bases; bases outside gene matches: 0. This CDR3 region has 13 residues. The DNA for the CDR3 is TGTGCCAGCAGCTTCGGGGGGACAGATACGCAGTATTTT. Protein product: CASSFGGTDTQYF.